This TCR beta chain was sequenced during a study of CD8 T cells in Susac syndrome. General observations from the study: By the study's own acknowledgment, its TCR sequencing and HLA analysis included relatively few individuals.

RNA totalling roughly 0.45 to 1 ug underwent reverse transcription with random hexamers. Across 54 Vbeta and 13 Jbeta, TCR beta CDR3 was amplified with immunoSEQ multiplex PCR. TCRdb re-derived calls from the immunoSEQ multiplex PCR reads in MiXCR, one entry per CDR3 protein. This sample has around 300,000 distinct CDR3 sequences, with around 89% found just once. Germline V gene sequence: CDR1 SGDLS, CDR2 YYNGEE. CDR3 length equals 14 residues. The V end lost 0 bases, the J end lost 6 bases, and 10 bases lay between the germline ends. CD8+ and CD4+ T cells circulating in blood were sequenced for TCR beta. CD8+ and CD4+ T cells were negatively isolated; TEMRA cells were FACS-enriched. This clonotype has only one observation. The antigen remains undetermined.

Sequenced: CD8+ T cells from PBMCs. The chain employs TRBV9 and TRBJ1-5; a possible D gene is TRBD1 (5 bases). The TCR sequence derives from a human donor with multiple sclerosis. CDR3 protein: CASSVGDEGQPQHF. The CDR3, as DNA: TGTGCCAGCAGCGTAGGGGACGAAGGTCAGCCCCAGCATTTT.